This T cell receptor beta chain emerged from a study of beta chain features in type 1 diabetes. Study-level points and caveats: Compared with healthy donors, patients appeared to share more similar naive, central memory and regulatory TCRB repertoires.

Germline V lookup: CDR1 LGHNA, CDR2 YNFKEQ. This CDR3 has 13 amino acids. Losses at the gene ends were 10 bases for V and 8 bases for J; bases not matched to a gene: 13. In this sample, this clone turned up a few times. Its antigen is not known. Isolated RNA was reverse transcribed in full, so expressed TCRB transcripts were sequenced. The data were produced by immunoSEQ multiplex PCR, yet TCRdb's version contains in-frame clones alone and is incomplete. This repertoire shows about 900,000 clones, about a sixth found once; its top ten account for around 0.02%. The chain recombines TRBV4-2 with TRBJ1-2; 7 nucleotides agree with TRBD1. The specimen was naive CD4+ T cells from blood. The TCR originated in a woman aged 18-29 years in good health. The CDR3: CATSRLGGYGYTF. CDR3 in DNA: TGTGCCACTTCACGGCTAGGGGGCTACGGCTACACCTTC.